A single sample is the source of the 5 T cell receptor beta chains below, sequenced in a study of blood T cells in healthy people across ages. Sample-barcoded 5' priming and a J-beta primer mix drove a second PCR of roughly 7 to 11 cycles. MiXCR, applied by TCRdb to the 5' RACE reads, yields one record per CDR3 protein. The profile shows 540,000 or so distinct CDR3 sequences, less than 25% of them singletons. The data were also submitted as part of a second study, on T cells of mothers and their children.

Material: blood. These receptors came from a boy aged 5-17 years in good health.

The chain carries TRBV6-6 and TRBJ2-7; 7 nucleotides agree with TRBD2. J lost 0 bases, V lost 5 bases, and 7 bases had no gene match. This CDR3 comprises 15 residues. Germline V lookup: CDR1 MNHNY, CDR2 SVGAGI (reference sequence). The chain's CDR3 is CASSQKRGSSYEQYF. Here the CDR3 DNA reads TGTGCCAGCAGTCAAAAGCGGGGTAGCTCCTACGAGCAGTACTTC.

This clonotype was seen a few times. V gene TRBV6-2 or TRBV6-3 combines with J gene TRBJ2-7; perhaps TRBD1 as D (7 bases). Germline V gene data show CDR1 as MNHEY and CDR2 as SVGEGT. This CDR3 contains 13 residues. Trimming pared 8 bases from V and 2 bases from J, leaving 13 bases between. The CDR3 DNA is TGTGCCAGCGGGCGGGACAGTCCCTACGAGCAGTACTTC. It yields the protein CASGRDSPYEQYF.

The CDR3 loop reads CAINRDNSYEQYF. The CDR3 DNA reads TGTGCCATAAACCGGGACAACTCCTACGAGCAGTACTTC. V usage is TRBV28 and J usage is TRBJ2-7; TRBD1 is a possible D gene (6 bases). CDR1 MDHEN and CDR2 SYDVKM come from the germline V gene. The ends were cut back, 10 bases at V and 0 bases at J, with 13 bases in the middle. The CDR3 has 13 residues.

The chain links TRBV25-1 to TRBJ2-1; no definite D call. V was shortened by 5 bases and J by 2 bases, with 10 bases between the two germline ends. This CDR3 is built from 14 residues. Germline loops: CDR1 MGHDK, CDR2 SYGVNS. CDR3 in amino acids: CASSSGVAYNEQFF. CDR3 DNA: TGTGCCAGCAGTTCTGGGGTCGCCTACAATGAGCAGTTCTTC.

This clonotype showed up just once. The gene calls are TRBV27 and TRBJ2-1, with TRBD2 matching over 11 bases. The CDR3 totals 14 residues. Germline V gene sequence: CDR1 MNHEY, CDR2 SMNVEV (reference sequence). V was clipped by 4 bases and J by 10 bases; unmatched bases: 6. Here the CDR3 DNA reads TGTGCCAGCAGTTCAACTAGACTAGCGGGAGAGCAGTTCTTC. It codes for CASSSTRLAGEQFF.